A selection of T cell receptor beta chains follows, all from one sample in a study of shared T cell receptors in the human thymus. Assay used: immunoSEQ multiplex PCR; TCRdb lists only in-frame clones, some missing. Among about 660,000 clones listed, approximately 90% were seen once. The same data also went into a second study, on human thymus T cells.

The material sequenced was thymocytes. The source of these receptors is a boy younger than two with a congenital heart defect. The CDR3 runs from the conserved cysteine through the conserved F or W. The D gene is left open where the match is weak. Clone size is shown for a subset of rows, as once, few, many or a class of expanded clone.

d_gene: TRBD1
abundance: NA
j_gene: TRBJ1-1
v_gene: TRBV19
CDR3nt: TGTGCCAGTAGGAGGGGCCCCGTAGGACAGGGGTCTGAAGCTTTCTTT
CDR3aa: CASRRGPVGQGSEAFF

d_gene: TRBD2
abundance: NA
j_gene: TRBJ2-7
v_gene: TRBV10-1
CDR3nt: TGCGCCAGCAGTGACTCTGGGCTAGCGGGGGCCTACGAGCAGTACTTC
CDR3aa: CASSDSGLAGAYEQYF

d_gene: NA
abundance: NA
j_gene: TRBJ1-1
v_gene: TRBV27
CDR3nt: TGTGCCAGCAGTCCCGACAGTTTCGACACTGAAGCTTTCTTT
CDR3aa: CASSPDSFDTEAFF

d_gene: NA
abundance: NA
j_gene: TRBJ1-2
v_gene: TRBV5-8
CDR3nt: TGTGCCAGCAGCCACCCCCCGAGGAGCCTAGACTATGGCTACACCTTC
CDR3aa: CASSHPPRSLDYGYTF

d_gene: NA
abundance: NA
j_gene: TRBJ2-1
v_gene: TRBV1
CDR3nt: TGCACCAGCAGCCAAGATCGGGCTAGCGGGAGGCCGAGCTCCTACAATGAGCAGTTCTTC
CDR3aa: CTSSQDRASGRPSSYNEQFF

d_gene: NA
abundance: NA
j_gene: TRBJ2-7
v_gene: TRBV2
CDR3nt: TGTGCCAGCAGGACTAGGGCCGGGGAGCAGTACTTC
CDR3aa: CASRTRAGEQYF

d_gene: TRBD2
abundance: NA
j_gene: TRBJ2-1
v_gene: TRBV27
CDR3nt: TGTGCCAGCAGTTTTACTAGCGGGAGGGCCAATGAGCAGTTCTTC
CDR3aa: CASSFTSGRANEQFF

d_gene: NA
abundance: few
j_gene: TRBJ1-1
v_gene: TRBV30
CDR3nt: TGTGCCTGGAGGACAGGAGACGACACTGAAGCTTTCTTT
CDR3aa: CAWRTGDDTEAFF

d_gene: NA
abundance: NA
j_gene: TRBJ1-1
v_gene: TRBV27
CDR3nt: TGTGCCAGCAGTCCCCGGGTCAGGGCTTCTGAAGCTTTCTTT
CDR3aa: CASSPRVRASEAFF

d_gene: NA
abundance: NA
j_gene: TRBJ2-2
v_gene: TRBV7-2
CDR3nt: TGTGCCAGCAGCCACAGGGACACGAACACCGGGGAGCTGTTTTTT
CDR3aa: CASSHRDTNTGELFF

d_gene: TRBD2
abundance: NA
j_gene: TRBJ2-4
v_gene: TRBV28
CDR3nt: TGTGCCAGCAGTTTCACTAGCGGCTACAAAAACATTCAGTACTTC
CDR3aa: CASSFTSGYKNIQYF

d_gene: TRBD1
abundance: NA
j_gene: TRBJ1-1
v_gene: TRBV6-5
CDR3nt: TGTGCCAGCAACACGCTCCCAGGGGGCGGGTCAAGCGCTTTCTTT
CDR3aa: CASNTLPGGGSSAFF

d_gene: NA
abundance: NA
j_gene: TRBJ1-1
v_gene: TRBV7-9
CDR3nt: TGTGCCAGCAGCTTATTTTGGGGGCGCGGAGACACTGAAGCTTTCTTT
CDR3aa: CASSLFWGRGDTEAFF

d_gene: TRBD1
abundance: NA
j_gene: TRBJ2-7
v_gene: TRBV5-6
CDR3nt: TGTGCCAGCAGCCCGACAGGGAGCTTCTACGAGCAGTACTTC
CDR3aa: CASSPTGSFYEQYF

d_gene: NA
abundance: NA
j_gene: TRBJ2-1
v_gene: TRBV7-9
CDR3nt: TGTGCCAGCAGCGAGGTAGGTGAGCAGTTCTTC
CDR3aa: CASSEVGEQFF

d_gene: NA
abundance: NA
j_gene: TRBJ2-7
v_gene: TRBV7-8
CDR3nt: TGTGCCAGCAGCTTTGAGGGTAGGGTATTAGCTTCCTACGAGCAGTACTTC
CDR3aa: CASSFEGRVLASYEQYF

d_gene: NA
abundance: few
j_gene: TRBJ1-2
v_gene: TRBV19
CDR3nt: TGTGCCAGTAGTAGTCTGGTAGAGTATGGCTACACCTTC
CDR3aa: CASSSLVEYGYTF

d_gene: NA
abundance: NA
j_gene: TRBJ2-7
v_gene: TRBV11-2
CDR3nt: TGTGCCAGCAGCTTAATCGAGGGATCGGACGAGCAGTACTTC
CDR3aa: CASSLIEGSDEQYF

d_gene: NA
abundance: few
j_gene: TRBJ2-7
v_gene: TRBV4-3
CDR3nt: TGCGCCAGCAGCCCCCTAGTGGGGGGAAGCTCCTACGAGCAGTACTTC
CDR3aa: CASSPLVGGSSYEQYF

d_gene: NA
abundance: NA
j_gene: TRBJ2-1
v_gene: TRBV10-3
CDR3nt: TGTGCCATCAGTGAGCTTCTAGGTGGGAGCTCCTACAATGAGCAGTTCTTC
CDR3aa: CAISELLGGSSYNEQFF

d_gene: TRBD2
abundance: once
j_gene: TRBJ2-3
v_gene: TRBV4-1
CDR3nt: TGCGCCAGCAGCCAAGACCCCTCGCGGGAGTTAGATACGCAGTATTTT
CDR3aa: CASSQDPSRELDTQYF

d_gene: TRBD2
abundance: NA
j_gene: TRBJ2-5
v_gene: TRBV7-7
CDR3nt: TGTGCTAGCAGCCTGACGGGACTAGCGGGATCTGGGTGGGAGACCCAGTACTTC
CDR3aa: CASSLTGLAGSGWETQYF

d_gene: NA
abundance: NA
j_gene: TRBJ1-6
v_gene: TRBV30
CDR3nt: TGTGCCTGGGAACCTCGGGATTCACCCCTCCACTTT
CDR3aa: CAWEPRDSPLHF

d_gene: NA
abundance: NA
j_gene: TRBJ2-7
v_gene: TRBV10-3
CDR3nt: TGTGCCATCCCCGGTGCCCGCAGCGGAAGTTACGAGCAGTACTTC
CDR3aa: CAIPGARSGSYEQYF

d_gene: TRBD2
abundance: NA
j_gene: TRBJ2-1
v_gene: TRBV6-1
CDR3nt: TGTGCCAGCACCGAGGGGACTAGCGGGAGGAATGAGCAGTTCTTC
CDR3aa: CASTEGTSGRNEQFF

d_gene: NA
abundance: NA
j_gene: TRBJ1-3
v_gene: TRBV6-1
CDR3nt: TGTGCCAGCAGTGAAGGAGGGTATGGAAACACCATATATTTT
CDR3aa: CASSEGGYGNTIYF

d_gene: NA
abundance: once
j_gene: TRBJ2-3
v_gene: TRBV29-1
CDR3nt: TGCAGCGTTGAATACAGGGAGGATACGCAGTATTTT
CDR3aa: CSVEYREDTQYF

d_gene: NA
abundance: NA
j_gene: TRBJ1-1
v_gene: TRBV28
CDR3nt: TGTGCCAGCAGTTTAGGGGGGTTTGACACTGAAGCTTTCTTT
CDR3aa: CASSLGGFDTEAFF

d_gene: TRBD2
abundance: once
j_gene: TRBJ2-7
v_gene: TRBV27
CDR3nt: TGTGCCAGCAGTTTATCCCACGCGGGAGGCTCCTACGAGCAGTACTTC
CDR3aa: CASSLSHAGGSYEQYF

d_gene: TRBD2
abundance: NA
j_gene: TRBJ2-1
v_gene: TRBV7-3
CDR3nt: TGTGCCAGCAGCTTCAAGGCTAGCGGATACAATGAGCAGTTCTTC
CDR3aa: CASSFKASGYNEQFF

d_gene: NA
abundance: NA
j_gene: TRBJ2-2
v_gene: TRBV7-2
CDR3nt: TGTGCCAGCAGCCCACCCCGGGGGAACACCGGGGAGCTGTTTTTT
CDR3aa: CASSPPRGNTGELFF

d_gene: TRBD2
abundance: NA
j_gene: TRBJ2-7
v_gene: TRBV5-4
CDR3nt: TGTGCCAGCAGCAACGGACTAGCGGCCACCTACGAGCAGTACTTC
CDR3aa: CASSNGLAATYEQYF

d_gene: TRBD1
abundance: NA
j_gene: TRBJ1-1
v_gene: TRBV10-3
CDR3nt: TGTGCCACCGTCCCTACAGGGGCCACTGAAGCTTTCTTT
CDR3aa: CATVPTGATEAFF

d_gene: TRBD1
abundance: few
j_gene: TRBJ1-5
v_gene: TRBV15
CDR3nt: TGTGCCACCAGCAGAGAGGGCGAAACAGGGGATTGTCAGCCCCAGCATTTT
CDR3aa: CATSREGETGDCQPQHF

d_gene: NA
abundance: NA
j_gene: TRBJ2-1
v_gene: TRBV11-2
CDR3nt: TGTGCCAGCAGCTTAGATCAGGATCCCCGCGATGAGCAGTTCTTC
CDR3aa: CASSLDQDPRDEQFF

d_gene: TRBD1
abundance: NA
j_gene: TRBJ2-7
v_gene: TRBV14
CDR3nt: TGTGCCAGCAGCCACGAGGGGGCGCGAGGGGAGCAGTACTTC
CDR3aa: CASSHEGARGEQYF

d_gene: NA
abundance: NA
j_gene: TRBJ1-1
v_gene: TRBV7-2
CDR3nt: TGTGCCAGCAGCAAATCTACAGGGTATGGGGACACTGAAGCTTTCTTT
CDR3aa: CASSKSTGYGDTEAFF

d_gene: NA
abundance: NA
j_gene: TRBJ1-4
v_gene: TRBV21-1
CDR3nt: TGTGCCAGCAGCCAACGGACACCTCCAACTAATGAAAAACTGTTTTTT
CDR3aa: CASSQRTPPTNEKLFF

d_gene: NA
abundance: NA
j_gene: TRBJ2-1
v_gene: TRBV29-1
CDR3nt: TGCAGCGTTGGGGCGGGTAATGAGCAGTTCTTC
CDR3aa: CSVGAGNEQFF

d_gene: TRBD2
abundance: NA
j_gene: TRBJ2-5
v_gene: TRBV5-1
CDR3nt: TGCGCCAGCAGCCCGCCGGGGGGGAAAGAGACCCAGTACTTC
CDR3aa: CASSPPGGKETQYF

d_gene: TRBD1
abundance: once
j_gene: TRBJ2-7
v_gene: TRBV28
CDR3nt: TGTGCCAGCAGTTTAGGATTGAGACAGGGGGCCCACGAGCAGTACTTC
CDR3aa: CASSLGLRQGAHEQYF

d_gene: NA
abundance: NA
j_gene: TRBJ1-1
v_gene: TRBV27
CDR3nt: TGTGCCAGCAGTCGGGAGATCGGCAGCCTCGACAACACTGAAGCTTTCTTT
CDR3aa: CASSREIGSLDNTEAFF